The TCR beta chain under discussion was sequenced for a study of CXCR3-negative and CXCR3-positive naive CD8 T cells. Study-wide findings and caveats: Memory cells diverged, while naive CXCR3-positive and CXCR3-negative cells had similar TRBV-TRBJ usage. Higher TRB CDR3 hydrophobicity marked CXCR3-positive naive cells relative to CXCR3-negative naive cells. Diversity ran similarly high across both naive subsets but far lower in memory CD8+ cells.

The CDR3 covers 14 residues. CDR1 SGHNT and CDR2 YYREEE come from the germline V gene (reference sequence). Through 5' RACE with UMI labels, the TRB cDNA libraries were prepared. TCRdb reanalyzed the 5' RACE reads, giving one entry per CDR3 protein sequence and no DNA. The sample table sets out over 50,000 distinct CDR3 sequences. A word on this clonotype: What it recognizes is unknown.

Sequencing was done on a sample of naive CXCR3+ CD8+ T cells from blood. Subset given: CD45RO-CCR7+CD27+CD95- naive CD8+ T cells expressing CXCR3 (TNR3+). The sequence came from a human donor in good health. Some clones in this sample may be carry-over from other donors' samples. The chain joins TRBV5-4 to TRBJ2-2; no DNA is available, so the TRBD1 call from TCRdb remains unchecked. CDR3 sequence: CASRRPDGAGELFF.